This TCR beta chain was documented in a study of blood T cells in healthy people across ages. This clonotype turned up a few times. This CDR3 spans 14 amino acids. From germline, CDR1 is SGHRS and CDR2 YFSETQ. V gave up 0 bases and J gave up 6 bases, with 11 bases separating them. It was with a sample-barcoded 5' primer and a J-beta primer mix that a second PCR of about 6 to 11 cycles was run. From the 5' RACE reads, TCRdb called clonotypes with MiXCR, one entry per CDR3 protein. Seen here are 800,000 to 1,000,000 distinct CDR3 sequences, roughly 52% observed once, and the top ten hold roughly 13%. Isolation per sample recovered at least 7 million PBMCs.

The sequence was obtained from a man aged 25-45 years in good health. Sequenced sample: blood. This chain uses TRBV5-1 with TRBJ2-3; D is uncertain. This CDR3 is CASSLAGPVDTQYF. The CDR3 coding sequence is TGCGCCAGCAGCTTGGCCGGCCCGGTGGATACGCAGTATTTT.